This entry features one T cell receptor beta chain sequence. This clonotype was counted only a few times. Its recognized antigen is unknown. Nothing much larger sits one base from this clone, and base qualities are not available. Libraries were built with 5' RACE. TCRdb records Illumina HiSeq 2500 as the sequencer. A second PCR of roughly 7 to 11 cycles was performed with a sample-barcoded 5' primer and a J-beta primer mix. A unique molecular identifier was introduced onto each TCR beta cDNA molecule by a template-switch 5' adaptor carrying 12 random nucleotides. Each sample yielded at least 3 million CDR3-containing paired-end reads. The Mint cDNA synthesis kit, primed by a TRBC-specific oligonucleotide, was used to synthesize first-strand cDNA from all RNA. Following uracil-DNA glycosylase treatment, a first 18-cycle PCR with universal primers M1SS and BC2_uni_R was performed on all cDNA. The study's processing was this. For normalization, 1 million high-quality reads, each with a distinct molecular identifier, were randomly selected from each sample. Reads sharing molecular identifiers were discarded rather than binned into consensus sequences. CDR3 identification, clonotype clustering and error correction used MiTCR with a Q25 quality threshold and the strictest error-elimination algorithm. A nonparametric unseen species model with Euler transformation was used to estimate a lower bound on total TCR beta diversity. Using fastp trimming at Q25 and MiXCR clonotype assembly, TCRdb reanalyzed the public sequencing data and kept in-frame beta chains. Each CDR3 protein gets just one entry, which takes the most common genes and DNA from the rows behind it. The V and J calls and clone size are TCRdb's, not the authors'. The sample includes approximately 1.5 million distinct CDR3 sequences, with about 31% observed a single time. The biggest ten clones account for about 11% of the sample.

The sample belongs to a study of blood T cells in healthy people across ages (dated by TCRdb to the mid-2010s). For the study in its entirety: In model experiments, template switching captured about one uniquely barcoded TCR beta cDNA molecule for every two T cells. To track age-related changes in TCR beta repertoire diversity, the study relied on deep sequencing normalized with unique cDNA molecular identifiers. The donors were split into four age groups: young (average around 15 years), middle-aged (nearly 40), aged (approximately 60) and long-lived (more than 80). Donors of different ages were randomly distributed across sequencing lanes to avoid experimental bias. The study analyzed two additional independent replicas of 1 million unique cDNA reads from the same blood draw for two donors, one aged 18 to 29 and one aged 80 or older. Results the study describes overall, beyond this receptor: The percentage of naive T cells measured by flow cytometry correlated strongly with observed TCR beta diversity. Donor CMV infection status was unknown, potentially confounding age-related changes in expanded clonotypes. Observed TCR beta diversity per million T cells fell roughly linearly with age, and a significant reduction was already apparent by age about 36. Bulk unsorted PBMC profiling prevented conclusive comparison of naive and antigen-experienced compartments. Compared with the aged group, the long-lived group had more naive CD4+ T cells, fewer expanded clones and increased TCR diversity, suggesting age selection. Estimates of total diversity from one million sequenced T cells were regarded as lower bounds and underestimates.

The CDR3 starts with the cysteine, ends with the phenylalanine, and has 15 residues. Only the CDR3 part of the read is kept: 45 bases, read in frame from the first base. In the germline V gene, CDR1 corresponds to SGHRS and CDR2 to YFSETQ. The germline V and J ends show losses of 7 bases and 1 base respectively, and no gene match explains 7 bases of the junction. The roughly 37 donors, aged about 6 to 100 years, were systemically healthy Caucasian individuals from Russia. Each donor gave approximately 10 milliliters of peripheral blood, collected into EDTA-treated Vacutainer tubes. Ficoll-Paque density-gradient centrifugation was used to isolate PBMCs, with at least 6 million per sample. Trizol reagent was used to extract total RNA from PBMCs, with at least 6 micrograms per sample. Naive CD45RAhigh/CD27high T cell percentages were measured by flow cytometry on a PBMC aliquot from every donor.

This chain joins TRBV5-1 to TRBJ2-2, with 7 junctional bases fitting TRBD2. Sequenced material: blood. This TCR was recovered from a woman in her twenties or thirties in good health. CDR3 reads: CASGAGSGNTGELFF. DNA sequence: TGCGCCAGCGGAGCGGGATCGGGGAACACCGGGGAGCTGTTTTTT.